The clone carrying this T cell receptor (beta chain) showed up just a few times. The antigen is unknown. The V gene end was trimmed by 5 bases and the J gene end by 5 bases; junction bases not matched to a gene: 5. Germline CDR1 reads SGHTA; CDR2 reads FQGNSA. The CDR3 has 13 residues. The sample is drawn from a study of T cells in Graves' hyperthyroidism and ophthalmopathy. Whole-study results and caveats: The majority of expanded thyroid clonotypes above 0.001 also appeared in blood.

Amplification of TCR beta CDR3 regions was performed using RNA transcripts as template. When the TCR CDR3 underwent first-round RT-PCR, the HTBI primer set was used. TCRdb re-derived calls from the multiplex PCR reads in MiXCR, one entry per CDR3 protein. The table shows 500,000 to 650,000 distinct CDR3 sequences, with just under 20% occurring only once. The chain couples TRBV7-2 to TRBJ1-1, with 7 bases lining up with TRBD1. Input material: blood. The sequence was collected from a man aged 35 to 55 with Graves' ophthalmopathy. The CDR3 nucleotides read TGTGCCAGCAGCCGTCAACAGGGGACTGAAGCTTTCTTT. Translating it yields CASSRQQGTEAFF.